The rows below give T cell receptor beta chains drawn from one sample of a study of blood T cell repertoires in COVID-19. Produced via immunoSEQ multiplex PCR; TCRdb's table is partial and in-frame only. The data contain 130,000 or so clones, roughly 79% of them singletons. The sample comprised peripheral blood. These receptor sequences come from a human donor in a cohort sampled during active COVID-19. CDR3s include the opening cysteine and the closing phenylalanine or tryptophan. D genes are given only for firm matches. Clone size, where shown, is once, few, many, or a class for clones that have expanded.

d_call	clone_size	v_call	j_call	cdr3_nt	cdr3_aa
TRBD2	-	TRBV6-1	TRBJ2-1	TGTGCCAGCAGTGAGGGAGGGGTAAGGCAGTTCTTC	CASSEGGVRQFF
-	-	TRBV4-1	TRBJ2-4	TGCGCCAGCAGCGCACAGGGATTAGACAAAAACATTCAGTACTTC	CASSAQGLDKNIQYF
TRBD1	few	TRBV9	TRBJ1-1	TGTGCCAGCAGCAAGACAGGGTTGAACACTGAAGCTTTCTTT	CASSKTGLNTEAFF
-	-	TRBV7-8	TRBJ1-3	TGTGCCAGCAGCTCCCGGGCCCAGGGCTCTGGAAACACCATATATTTT	CASSSRAQGSGNTIYF
-	-	TRBV11-2	TRBJ2-1	TGTGCCAGCAGCTTAATGCGGGCAGGGGTGTACAATGAGCAGTTCTTC	CASSLMRAGVYNEQFF
-	few	TRBV11-3	TRBJ2-3	TGTGCCAGCAGCCCGCGGAAGGGGGGGCGAGATACGCAGTATTTT	CASSPRKGGRDTQYF
TRBD1	-	TRBV5-1	TRBJ2-7	TGCGCCAGCAGCTTGGCGGGGACAGGGGTAGGCTACGAGCAGTACTTC	CASSLAGTGVGYEQYF
TRBD1	few	TRBV19	TRBJ1-5	TGTGCCAGTAGAATATGGGATGGGACAGGGAGGGAGCCCCAGCATTTT	CASRIWDGTGREPQHF
-	-	TRBV5-6	TRBJ2-7	TGTGCCAGCAGTCTCAGGGGCTGGGCGTCCTACGAGCAGTACTTC	CASSLRGWASYEQYF
TRBD1	-	TRBV7-6	TRBJ1-2	TGTGCCAGCAGCTACCTGAGACAGGGGGCCGGCGTCTATGGCTACACCTTC	CASSYLRQGAGVYGYTF
-	-	TRBV3-1/TRBV3-2	TRBJ1-2	TGTGCCAGCAGCGCCCGCGGGAGAGCGATCTATGGCTACACCTTC	CASSARGRAIYGYTF
-	-	TRBV5-1	TRBJ2-1	TGCGCCAGCACCCCGGCGGGAAGGAGCTCCTACAATGAGCAGTTCTTC	CASTPAGRSSYNEQFF
TRBD1	few	TRBV27	TRBJ1-1	TGTGCCAGCAGTCCCGGGACAGGGACCACTGAAGCTTTCTTT	CASSPGTGTTEAFF
TRBD1	-	TRBV28	TRBJ2-7	TGTGCCAGCAGTCATCAGGGGGCGACCGAGCAGTACTTC	CASSHQGATEQYF
TRBD2	-	TRBV6-5	TRBJ2-1	TGTGCCAGCAGTTACTCGGTCGGGGGGTACTACAATGAGCAGTTCTTC	CASSYSVGGYYNEQFF
-	-	TRBV10-2	TRBJ1-5	TGCGCCAGCAGTGATGAACAGGGATCCGATCAGCCCCAGCATTTT	CASSDEQGSDQPQHF
TRBD1	-	TRBV28	TRBJ1-2	TGTGCCAGCAGTCCGGGGACAGGGAGGACTTTCAGCACCTTC	CASSPGTGRTFSTF
TRBD1	-	TRBV24-1	TRBJ2-5	TGTGCCACCAGAGGGACAGCTCTGACCCAGTACTTC	CATRGTALTQYF
-	-	TRBV19	TRBJ2-7	TGTGCCACCCGGTCTCACGAATCCTACGAGCAGTACTTC	CATRSHESYEQYF
TRBD1	once	TRBV19	TRBJ2-7	TGTGCCAGTAGTTCGGACAGGGTACGCTACGAGCAGTACTTC	CASSSDRVRYEQYF
TRBD1	once	TRBV7-7	TRBJ2-2	TGTGCCAGCAGCTTAGCCCAGGACAGGGCGTCCGGGGAGCTGTTTTTT	CASSLAQDRASGELFF
-	-	TRBV19	TRBJ2-1	TGTGCCAGTAGTATAGGCAATTTGGAGCCCTACAATGAGCAGTTCTTC	CASSIGNLEPYNEQFF
-	-	TRBV15	TRBJ1-2	TGTGCCACCAGCAGAGGTGGGCAGAGCTATGGCTACACCTTC	CATSRGGQSYGYTF
TRBD2	once	TRBV19	TRBJ2-3	TGTGCCAGTAGCAGCCAGGGACTAGCGGGGGCCCCCCAGACAGATACGCAGTATTTT	CASSSQGLAGAPQTDTQYF
-	-	TRBV13	TRBJ2-7	TGTGCCAGCAGCCTTACTCCCACAGGGAGCTCCTACGAGCAGTACTTC	CASSLTPTGSSYEQYF
-	-	TRBV5-4	TRBJ1-2	TGTGCCAGCAGCACCGGGACTCGGAACTATGGCTACACCTTC	CASSTGTRNYGYTF
-	few	TRBV6-5	TRBJ2-2	TGTGCCAGCAGTTACACCCGAGGGACTCCCGAAGGGGAGCTGTTTTTT	CASSYTRGTPEGELFF
TRBD1	once	TRBV11-2	TRBJ1-2	TGTGCCAGCAGCTTTGACAGGGGGAATAACTATGGCTACACCTTC	CASSFDRGNNYGYTF
TRBD1	-	TRBV9	TRBJ1-1	TGTGCCAGCAGCGCCCTGGGGAACAGGGGGCAGGACACTGAAGCTTTCTTT	CASSALGNRGQDTEAFF
-	-	TRBV27	TRBJ2-4	TGTGCCAGCAGTTATCTATACAGTGGTATAGCCAAAAACATTCAGTACTTC	CASSYLYSGIAKNIQYF
TRBD2	once	TRBV6-4	TRBJ2-5	TGTGCCAGCAGTGACTCAGCGGGGGCCCAAGAGACCCAGTACTTC	CASSDSAGAQETQYF
-	-	TRBV28	TRBJ1-6	TGTGCCAGCAGTATCATCCCCCCGACAGAAGGATCACCCCTCCACTTT	CASSIIPPTEGSPLHF
TRBD1	-	TRBV5-4	TRBJ1-4	TGTGCCAGCAGCTTTCAGGGGGCCGGTGAAAAACTGTTTTTT	CASSFQGAGEKLFF
TRBD2	-	TRBV6-9	TRBJ2-5	TGTGCCAGCAGTTATGCACGGACTAGCGGGGGGGATGGCCAAGAGACCCAGTACTTC	CASSYARTSGGDGQETQYF
TRBD1	-	TRBV24-1	TRBJ1-2	TGTGCCACCAGTGGGCCTAGGAGATGGACAGGGCGGTATGGCTACACCTTC	CATSGPRRWTGRYGYTF
TRBD1	-	TRBV30	TRBJ1-4	TGTGCCTGGAGTGATGGGACAGGGGACGAAAAACTGTTTTTT	CAWSDGTGDEKLFF
TRBD1	-	TRBV6-6	TRBJ2-7	TGTGCCAGCAGCCCGGGACAGGGCGAGCAGTACTTC	CASSPGQGEQYF
TRBD2	-	TRBV5-1	TRBJ2-2	TGCGCCAGCAGTCCCCGGACTAGCGGGGCCGGGGAGCTGTTTTTT	CASSPRTSGAGELFF
TRBD2	-	TRBV5-4	TRBJ2-1	TGTGCCAGCAGCTTGGGAGCGGGGGGGCCGGGAAATGAGCAGTTCTTC	CASSLGAGGPGNEQFF
-	once	TRBV4-1	TRBJ1-1	TGCGCCAGCAGCCAACCTTTATACTTGAACACTGAAGCTTTCTTT	CASSQPLYLNTEAFF
-	-	TRBV3-1/TRBV3-2	TRBJ1-2	TGTGCCAGCAGCCACCAGGCGACCCGGTATGGCTACACCTTC	CASSHQATRYGYTF
-	-	TRBV28	TRBJ1-2	TGTGCCAGCAGATATGCCGTAGACACCTATGGCTACACCTTC	CASRYAVDTYGYTF
TRBD1	-	TRBV19	TRBJ2-7	TGTGCCAGTAGTATAGGAATAGGAGACAGGGGGCCCTACGAGCAGTACTTC	CASSIGIGDRGPYEQYF
-	few	TRBV2	TRBJ1-1	TGTGCCAGCGTTAACTACCCGACGGGGAACACTGAAGCTTTCTTT	CASVNYPTGNTEAFF
TRBD2	-	TRBV19	TRBJ2-1	TGTGCCAGCCGAACTAGCGGGGGGGACGCTGAGCAGTTCTTC	CASRTSGGDAEQFF
-	-	TRBV9	TRBJ1-4	TGTGCCAGCAGCGTAGCTCTGGGGGCAGATGAAAAACTGTTTTTT	CASSVALGADEKLFF
-	-	TRBV3-1/TRBV3-2	TRBJ1-6	TGTGCCAGCAGCCAAATCGTCCGTTCAGATAATTCACCCCTCCACTTT	CASSQIVRSDNSPLHF
-	-	TRBV7-6	TRBJ2-7	TGTGCCAGCAGCCCCCCCCGAGGGTGGCGGACGAACTACGAGCAGTACTTC	CASSPPRGWRTNYEQYF
-	few	TRBV21-1	TRBJ1-5	TGTGCCAGCACGGGCGGGCAGAAGGATAGCAATCAGCCCCAGCATTTT	CASTGGQKDSNQPQHF
-	-	TRBV7-8	TRBJ1-5	TGTGCCAGCAGCTTAGCGCAACAGTTTAATCAGCCCCAGCATTTT	CASSLAQQFNQPQHF
TRBD1	-	TRBV14	TRBJ1-1	TGTGCCAGCAGCCCAATGAGGACAGGGCGGGTGAACACTGAAGCTTTCTTT	CASSPMRTGRVNTEAFF
-	few	TRBV18	TRBJ1-5	TGTGCCAGCTCACCACCGGGCAGGCATAGCAATCAGCCCCAGCATTTT	CASSPPGRHSNQPQHF
TRBD1	-	TRBV5-6	TRBJ1-5	TGTGCCAGCAGCAGGGACAGAAACGGGGAACAGCCCCAGCATTTT	CASSRDRNGEQPQHF
TRBD1	few	TRBV4-1	TRBJ2-7	TGCGCCAGCAGCCAATCTCTCGGGACAGGAGCCTACGAGCAGTACTTC	CASSQSLGTGAYEQYF
TRBD1	-	TRBV18	TRBJ2-5	TGTGCCAGCTCCGGGACAGTACTACAAGAGACCCAGTACTTC	CASSGTVLQETQYF